This is a list of T cell receptor beta chains from one sample in a study of response to subunit inactivated influenza vaccine. MiXCR, applied by TCRdb to the RT-PCR reads, yields one record per CDR3 protein. The sample has more than 600,000 distinct CDR3 sequences; less than 20% are singletons. Sequences were derived from PBMCs from blood, sampled around 5 days after vaccination. These receptors came from a man between 45 and 60 years old who received an inactivated influenza vaccine. The CDR3 runs from the conserved cysteine through the conserved F or W. D genes are given only for firm matches. Some rows have no size entry. The others give once, few or many, or a class for an expanded clone.

J | V | size | D | CDR3 | DNA
TRBJ2-3 | TRBV15 | - | - | CATSREAGHQDTQYF | TGTGCCACCAGCAGAGAGGCGGGGCACCAAGATACGCAGTATTTT
TRBJ2-1 | TRBV19 | - | TRBD2 | CASSILAGGRNNEQFF | TGTGCCAGTAGTATCCTAGCGGGAGGGCGAAACAATGAGCAGTTCTTC
TRBJ2-2 | TRBV2 | - | TRBD1 | CASSEARDRVILGTGELFF | TGTGCCAGCAGTGAAGCCCGGGACAGGGTAATTTTAGGCACCGGGGAGCTGTTTTTT
TRBJ1-5 | TRBV20-1 | - | - | CSARDLGRRNQPQHF | TGCAGTGCTAGAGATCTGGGGAGACGCAATCAGCCCCAGCATTTT
TRBJ2-7 | TRBV7-2 | few | - | CASSLSGSLTYEQYF | TGTGCCAGCAGCTTAAGCGGGTCGTTAACCTACGAGCAGTACTTC
TRBJ2-1 | TRBV7-2 | few | - | CASSTRVNNEQFF | TGTGCCAGCAGCACCCGGGTAAACAATGAGCAGTTCTTC
TRBJ1-1 | TRBV5-1 | many | - | CASSLEWPEAFF | TGCGCCAGCAGCTTGGAATGGCCTGAAGCTTTCTTT
TRBJ1-1 | TRBV27 | - | - | CASSFTGTVNTEAFF | TGTGCCAGCAGTTTCACCGGGACGGTGAACACTGAAGCTTTCTTT
TRBJ2-1 | TRBV18 | few | TRBD2 | CASSPPGLLAGINEQFF | TGTGCCAGCTCACCCCCAGGATTACTAGCGGGGATCAATGAGCAGTTCTTC
TRBJ1-2 | TRBV29-1 | - | - | CSVVIALVGYTF | TGCAGCGTTGTAATAGCGTTGGTGGGCTACACCTTC
TRBJ2-5 | TRBV27 | many | - | CASSLGTQYF | TGTGCCAGCAGTTTGGGAACCCAGTACTTC
TRBJ2-3 | TRBV20-1 | few | TRBD1 | CSALTPDRAKDTQYF | TGCAGTGCTCTCACCCCGGACAGGGCTAAAGATACGCAGTATTTT
TRBJ2-7 | TRBV5-1 | - | TRBD2 | CASSSGLAGGEYF | TGCGCCAGCAGTTCTGGACTAGCGGGGGGCGAGTACTTC
TRBJ2-7 | TRBV20-1 | - | TRBD2 | CSALLAGEGEQYF | TGCAGTGCTTTACTAGCGGGAGAGGGTGAGCAGTACTTC
TRBJ1-5 | TRBV21-1 | - | - | CASSNRHYSNQPQHF | TGTGCCAGCAGCAACAGACACTATAGCAATCAGCCCCAGCATTTT
TRBJ2-2 | TRBV5-1 | - | TRBD1 | CASSPSWTGDTGELFF | TGCGCCAGCAGCCCGTCCTGGACAGGGGACACCGGGGAGCTGTTTTTT
TRBJ1-2 | TRBV5-1 | - | - | CASSKSGSNYGYTF | TGCGCCAGCAGCAAGTCAGGTTCTAACTATGGCTACACCTTC
TRBJ2-7 | TRBV24-1 | - | - | CATSERSMDEQYF | TGTGCCACCAGTGAAAGGAGCATGGACGAGCAGTACTTC
TRBJ2-3 | TRBV11-2 | - | TRBD2 | CASSRGTSGGARADTQYF | TGTGCCAGCAGCCGCGGGACTAGCGGGGGGGCCCGGGCAGATACGCAGTATTTT
TRBJ2-2 | TRBV7-9 | - | - | CASSLGSVETGELFF | TGTGCCAGCAGCTTAGGTTCGGTAGAGACCGGGGAGCTGTTTTTT
TRBJ1-6 | TRBV7-9 | few | TRBD1 | CASSPQTGGSSPLHF | TGTGCCAGCAGCCCCCAGACAGGGGGTTCCTCACCCCTCCACTTT
TRBJ2-7 | TRBV4-1 | few | - | CASSQDAGSGEQYF | TGCGCCAGCAGCCAAGATGCAGGGTCCGGCGAGCAGTACTTC
TRBJ2-2 | TRBV9 | - | TRBD2 | CASSSRGGNGELFF | TGTGCCAGCAGCTCGCGGGGGGGCAACGGGGAGCTGTTTTTT
TRBJ2-2 | TRBV5-1 | - | TRBD1 | CASSSGQGWDTGELFF | TGCGCCAGCAGCTCGGGACAGGGTTGGGACACCGGGGAGCTGTTTTTT
TRBJ2-7 | TRBV10-3 | - | - | CAISAQISLYEQYF | TGTGCCATCAGTGCCCAGATTAGCCTGTACGAGCAGTACTTC
TRBJ2-1 | TRBV11-3 | - | - | CASSRAGGLSYNEQFF | TGTGCCAGCAGTAGGGCTGGCGGACTCTCCTACAATGAGCAGTTCTTC
TRBJ1-5 | TRBV6-1 | - | - | CASSPRATASNQPQHF | TGTGCCAGCAGCCCACGGGCGACAGCTAGCAATCAGCCCCAGCATTTT
TRBJ2-4 | TRBV28 | - | - | CASSMTLQGMGNSQYF | TGTGCCAGCAGTATGACCCTGCAGGGAATGGGAAACAGTCAGTACTTC
TRBJ2-5 | TRBV29-1 | few | - | CSGRDPGETQYF | TGCAGCGGCCGGGACCCGGGGGAGACCCAGTACTTC
TRBJ2-7 | TRBV10-3 | once | - | CAISAGQYEQYF | TGTGCCATCAGTGCTGGACAATACGAGCAGTACTTC
TRBJ2-5 | TRBV7-2 | - | TRBD2 | CASSQGTSGPTQYF | TGTGCCAGCAGCCAGGGGACTAGCGGGCCCACCCAGTACTTC
TRBJ2-1 | TRBV12-3/TRBV12-4 | few | - | CASSTDAYNEQFF | TGTGCCAGCAGTACGGACGCGTACAATGAGCAGTTCTTC
TRBJ2-3 | TRBV10-3 | - | - | CAIRSGVGTDTQYF | TGTGCCATCAGATCGGGAGTCGGCACAGATACGCAGTATTTT
TRBJ1-4 | TRBV6-1 | - | TRBD1 | CASSERTGRLFF | TGTGCCAGCAGTGAACGGACAGGCCGTCTGTTTTTT
TRBJ1-2 | TRBV20-1 | few | - | CSARDMPGTNYGYTF | TGCAGTGCTAGAGATATGCCTGGGACTAACTATGGCTACACCTTC
TRBJ2-1 | TRBV5-6 | - | - | CASSLLDHYNEQFF | TGTGCCAGCAGCTTGCTAGATCACTACAATGAGCAGTTCTTC
TRBJ2-3 | TRBV9 | - | - | CASSPGGRDTQYF | TGTGCCAGCAGCCCAGGTGGCAGGGATACGCAGTATTTT
TRBJ2-3 | TRBV20-1 | few | - | CSARDRGGASTDTQYF | TGCAGTGCTAGAGATCGGGGCGGTGCTAGCACAGATACGCAGTATTTT
TRBJ2-1 | TRBV15 | many | - | CATSDSYNEQFF | TGTGCCACCTCGGACAGCTACAATGAGCAGTTCTTC
TRBJ2-5 | TRBV7-2 | few | TRBD2 | CASSSTGRLGLLTTQYF | TGTGCCAGCAGCTCTACCGGACGGTTGGGACTACTAACTACCCAGTACTTC
TRBJ2-1 | TRBV7-6 | - | TRBD2 | CASSLVMGASGGAYNEQFF | TGTGCCAGCAGCTTAGTAATGGGAGCTAGCGGGGGGGCCTACAATGAGCAGTTCTTC
TRBJ2-3 | TRBV14 | - | - | CASSQLARGSDTQYF | TGTGCCAGCAGCCAATTGGCCAGGGGATCAGATACGCAGTATTTT
TRBJ2-5 | TRBV7-8 | - | - | CASSPQPLGQETQYF | TGTGCCAGCAGCCCACAGCCTCTGGGCCAAGAGACCCAGTACTTC
TRBJ2-7 | TRBV6-2/TRBV6-3 | - | TRBD1 | CASSYSGQGGEQYF | TGTGCCAGCAGTTACTCCGGACAGGGGGGCGAGCAGTACTTC
TRBJ2-1 | TRBV5-6 | few | - | CASSPEPRNNEQFF | TGTGCCAGCAGCCCTGAACCAAGAAACAATGAGCAGTTCTTC
TRBJ1-1 | TRBV6-2/TRBV6-3 | - | - | CASSYSGEAFF | TGTGCCAGCAGTTATTCCGGGGAAGCTTTCTTT
TRBJ2-1 | TRBV11-1 | few | - | CASSEFSPITSEQFF | TGTGCCAGCTCCGAATTTTCCCCCATAACTTCTGAGCAGTTCTTC
TRBJ2-7 | TRBV7-2 | - | TRBD2 | CASTLLAGGSEQYF | TGTGCCAGCACCTTACTAGCGGGCGGATCGGAGCAGTACTTC
TRBJ2-1 | TRBV20-1 | - | TRBD2 | CSARSGTSGSNEQFF | TGCAGTGCTAGATCCGGGACTAGCGGGAGCAATGAGCAGTTCTTC
TRBJ1-2 | TRBV5-1 | - | TRBD1 | CASSSYNRGLAGYTF | TGCGCCAGCAGCTCATACAACAGGGGATTGGCGGGCTACACCTTC